This T cell receptor beta chain was identified during a study of regulatory T cells in long-lasting Graves disease. Study-level information: Freshly diagnosed Graves' patients had used antithyroid drugs for under 3 months. Study outcomes and limitations: Relative to new patients (approximately 1,000), persistent patients exhibited greater sharing of public clonotypes (around 2,800). Persistent Graves' cases showed lower TCR diversity than newly diagnosed cases.

Losses at the gene ends were 6 bases for V and 8 bases for J; bases not matched to a gene: 8. The CDR3 length is 16 residues. Germline V gene sequence: CDR1 KGHSH, CDR2 LQKENI. This clonotype came up many times. The target antigen is unknown. Arm-PCR of CDR3 regions and iRepertoire HTBI primers were used to build TCR beta libraries. Original analysis: The samples yielded roughly 64 TRBV and approximately 15 TRBJ segments. TCRdb independently ran MiXCR on the multiplex PCR reads; one entry per CDR3 protein. V and J calls and clone size were set by TCRdb, not the authors. The top ten clones hold roughly a fifth of a sample with roughly 220,000 distinct CDR3 sequences, around 19% of them seen once. Sample time point: newly diagnosed GD, antithyroid drugs for less than 3 months. Preparation of the TCR library used RNA extracted from PBMCs.

The receptor's source is a female donor with Graves disease. The specimen comprised peripheral blood mononuclear cells (PBMCs), sampled at new diagnosis, from a patient treated with antithyroid drugs. The chain has TRBV18 and TRBJ1-6, with 12 nucleotides matching TRBD1. As DNA, the CDR3 is TGTGCCAGCTCTCCGGGACAGGGGGCTTTGGATTCACCCCTCCACTTT. Its translation: CASSPGQGALDSPLHF.